The 30 T cell receptor beta chains in this list originate from one sample, sequenced in a study of blood T cells in healthy people across ages. Then a second PCR, running roughly 7 to 11 cycles, was carried out with a sample-barcoded 5' primer and a J-beta primer mix. TCRdb called the 5' RACE reads again in MiXCR, with one record for every CDR3 protein. The repertoire holds about 590,000 distinct CDR3 sequences, with approximately 30% as singletons. The sample taken for sequencing was blood. The receptors stem from a woman aged 80 or older in good health.

V and J are TRBV29-1 and TRBJ1-2; 9 positions match TRBD1. Looked up from germline, CDR1 is SQVTM and CDR2 is ANQGSEA. J was trimmed by 7 bases and V by 7 bases; bases with no gene match: 4. CDR3 length equals 11 residues. CDR3 amino acids: CSGATGGGYTF. The CDR3 DNA sequence: TGCAGCGGCGCGACAGGGGGTGGCTACACCTTC.

This clonotype occurred many times. The genes are TRBV5-1 and TRBJ2-2; perhaps TRBD2 as D (5 bases). CDR3 length: 15 amino acids. The germline V and J ends were trimmed by 0 bases and 4 bases, with 10 bases remaining between them. The germline gives CDR1 SGHRS, CDR2 YFSETQ. The CDR3 region is CASSLGGIVTGELFF. The CDR3 DNA sequence: TGCGCCAGCAGCTTGGGAGGGATCGTCACCGGGGAGCTGTTTTTT.

V is TRBV11-3 and J is TRBJ2-6, with D perhaps assigned TRBD1 or TRBD2 (5 bases each). Deletions cut 4 bases from V and 1 base from J, with 17 bases between. The CDR3 covers 18 residues. Germline assignment: CDR1 SGHNT and CDR2 YENEEA. The CDR3 reads CASSSTRGAESGANVLTF. The CDR3 region has the DNA TGTGCCAGCAGCTCAACGCGAGGGGCTGAATCTGGGGCCAACGTCCTGACTTTC.

This clonotype came up a few times. A read error may be the cause here, since a much bigger clone is one base away. The chain joins TRBV20-1 to TRBJ2-5; D is uncertain. V was pared by 0 bases and J by 11 bases, with 25 bases between. Germline V CDR1 and CDR2: DFQATT, SNEGSKA (reference sequence). The CDR3 totals 16 residues. CDR3 sequence: CSARDPAPLGLHEQYF. The CDR3 nucleotides read TGCAGTGCTAGAGATCCGGCTCCTCTCGGTTTACATGAGCAGTACTTC.

The rearrangement links TRBV5-1 to TRBJ1-1; D perhaps matches TRBD1 (5 bases). Germline V gene lookup returns CDR1 SGHRS and CDR2 YFSETQ. This CDR3 is 15 amino acids long. V was clipped by 0 bases and J by 2 bases, with 11 bases between them. The chain's CDR3 is CASSLDGGRNTEAFF. CDR3 nucleotide sequence: TGCGCCAGCAGCTTGGACGGGGGAAGAAACACTGAAGCTTTCTTT.

This clonotype was seen at least ten times. The V call is TRBV4-1, the J call TRBJ2-6; D not resolved. Germline V CDR1 and CDR2: MGHRA, YSYEKL. This CDR3 contains 15 residues. V was trimmed by 1 base and J by 4 bases, leaving 8 bases between them. The CDR3, as DNA: TGCGCCAGCAGCCAAGGAGTGGGGGGGGCCAACGTCCTGACTTTC. Its translation: CASSQGVGGANVLTF.

This clonotype has ten or more counts. The genes are TRBV15 and TRBJ2-4; no clear D. CDR1 and CDR2 (germline): LNHNV, YYDKDF (reference sequence). CDR3 size: 15 residues. Trimming took 0 bases from V and 2 from J, leaving 8 bases between them. The CDR3 DNA reads as TGTGCCACCAGCAGAGACCAGTTGACCAAAAACATTCAGTACTTC. Encoded protein: CATSRDQLTKNIQYF.

This clonotype was seen ten or more times. This chain joins TRBV24-1 and TRBJ2-5; TRBD1 agrees at 8 bases. The germline gives CDR1 KGHDR, CDR2 SFDVKD. With V trimmed by 4 bases and J by 4 bases, 7 bases remained unmatched. The length of the CDR3 is 15 residues. The CDR3 sequence: CATSDVAGGLETQYF. CDR3 DNA: TGTGCCACCAGTGACGTCGCAGGGGGCTTAGAGACCCAGTACTTC.

At least ten counts were recorded for this clonotype. One base away lies a much larger clone, so this may be a sequencing read error. The J gene is TRBJ2-1, the V gene TRBV20-1; D gene unclear. With the DNA end fitting TRBJ2-7 better, the J assignment may be wrong. This CDR3 is 15 amino acids long. Germline-derived CDR1 and CDR2 are DFQATT and SNEGSKA (reference sequence). This CDR3 reads CSARVGKSSYNEQYF. CDR3 in DNA: TGCAGTGCTAGGGTGGGCAAGAGCTCCTACAATGAGCAGTACTTC.

Points on this clonotype: A read error may be the cause here, since a much bigger clone is one base away. CDR3 region: CASSVAAEHNEQYF. CDR3 in DNA: TGTGCCAGCAGCGTAGCAGCTGAGCACAATGAGCAGTACTTC. The chain employs TRBV9 and TRBJ2-5; D ambiguous. V shed 0 bases and J shed 11 bases, with 17 bases lying between them. CDR1 and CDR2 (germline): SGDLS, YYNGEE. The CDR3 is 14 residues long.

This clonotype was seen at least ten times. The rearrangement links TRBV10-3 to TRBJ2-3; 14 bases are a match to TRBD2. From germline, CDR1 is ENHRY and CDR2 SYGVKD. The CDR3 has 17 residues. The J segment lost 0 bases and the V segment lost 10 bases, leaving 9 bases of the junction unmatched. The CDR3 spells CASKPGTSGGSTDTQYF. CDR3 nucleotides: TGTGCCAGTAAACCCGGGACTAGCGGGGGAAGCACAGATACGCAGTATTTT.

This clonotype was detected many times. This chain uses TRBV7-2 with TRBJ2-7, with TRBD2 as a possible D gene (5 bases). V lost 1 base and J lost 3, with 10 bases in between. The CDR3 has 14 residues. Germline assignment: CDR1 SGHTA and CDR2 FQGNSA. In nucleotides, the CDR3 is TGTGCCAGCAGCTTAGATGACTACCTCTACGAGCAGTACTTC. Its translation is CASSLDDYLYEQYF.

The table lists this clonotype with many counts. This rearrangement joins TRBV10-3 to TRBJ1-5; D gene ambiguous. The CDR3 spans 14 residues. The ends were cut back, 2 bases at V and 8 bases at J, with 13 bases in the middle. CDR1 and CDR2 from the germline V gene are ENHRY and SYGVKD. The CDR3 DNA reads as TGTGCCATCAGTGAGAAGGGCCGAGAGGAGCCCCAGCATTTT. This codes for CAISEKGREEPQHF.

The V gene is TRBV4-3, the J gene TRBJ1-6; no firm D call. Trimming pared 0 bases from V and 6 bases from J, leaving 12 bases between. CDR3 length equals 16 residues. Germline V lookup: CDR1 LGHNA, CDR2 YSLEER. CDR3 sequence: CASSQDPTVRNSPLHF. Here the CDR3 DNA reads TGCGCCAGCAGCCAAGATCCGACGGTCCGTAATTCACCCCTCCACTTT.

This clonotype was observed at least ten times. The V gene is TRBV11-2, the J gene TRBJ1-6; D not certain. From germline, CDR1 is SGHAT and CDR2 FQNNGV. There are 13 residues in the CDR3. V lost 4 bases and J 10 bases, leaving 11 bases between the germline ends. The CDR3 nucleotides read TGTGCCAGCAGCTGGGCCCCTCTATCACCCCTCCACTTT. This sequence encodes CASSWAPLSPLHF.

Points on this clonotype: One junction end disagrees with the germline gene, perhaps due to a read error. CDR3 nucleotide sequence: TGTGCCAGCAGCTGTAGCGGGGCTACAGAGACGCAGTATTTT. This codes for CASSCSGATETQYF. The chain has TRBV9 and TRBJ2-3; 8 nucleotides match TRBD2. The CDR3 covers 14 residues. In germline, CDR1 is SGDLS, CDR2 YYNGEE.

Of note for this clonotype: At one boundary the junction diverges from the germline segment, which might be a read error. The gene calls are TRBV28 and TRBJ2-4, with 7 bases fitting TRBD1. The germline V gene encodes CDR1 MDHEN and CDR2 SYDVKM. The CDR3 runs 16 residues. CDR3 DNA sequence: TGTGCCAACAGTTCCACCAGACAGGGTCCTGACTATGAGCAGTACTTC. This sequence encodes CANSSTRQGPDYEQYF.

Concerning this clonotype itself: An end of the junction does not agree with germline; a read error may underlie this. The chain carries TRBV27 and TRBJ2-3; tentatively, D is TRBD2 (6 bases). This CDR3 region has 15 residues. Germline V CDR1 and CDR2: MNHEY, SMNVEV (reference sequence). The CDR3, as DNA: TGTGCCAACAGTCCAATCCGGGGGAGCACAGATACGCAGTATTTT. This translates into CANSPIRGSTDTQYF.

This sequence joins TRBV24-1 and TRBJ2-5; 8 bases align to TRBD2. In germline, CDR1 is KGHDR, CDR2 SFDVKD. The V and J ends lost 5 bases and 2 bases, in that order; junction bases with no gene match: 3. CDR3 length: 14 residues. The CDR3 DNA reads TGTGCCACCAGTGCCGTAGCGGGACAAGAGACCCAGTACTTC. Amino acids: CATSAVAGQETQYF.

The CDR3 loop reads CASSETLQTFYGYTF. CDR3 nucleotides: TGTGCCAGCAGCGAAACCTTACAGACGTTCTATGGCTACACCTTC. This chain links TRBV6-1 with TRBJ1-2; D gene uncertain. The germline CDR1 and CDR2 sequences are MNHNS and SASEGT. The CDR3 spans 15 residues. The V and J ends lost 6 bases and 4 bases respectively, with 18 bases between them.

Comment on this clonotype: A single base separates this from a much larger clone, so it may be a read error. The limits of the CDR3 on the DNA are not certain, so only TCRdb's listed CDR3 is given. The chain recombines TRBV12-3 or TRBV12-4 with TRBJ2-1; the listed D gene, TRBD1, was not tested against the DNA. The CDR3 is 15 residues long, counting both termini. CDR3 sequence reads: CASTVGQGSWNEKFF.

Remarks on this clonotype: A much larger clonotype is one base distant, so this may be a read error. This sequence joins TRBV12-3 or TRBV12-4 and TRBJ2-7; tentatively, D is TRBD1 (7 bases). Trimming stripped 6 bases from V and 2 bases from J, with 20 bases between. This CDR3 spans 16 amino acids. CDR3 bases: TGTGCCAGCAGCCCAGCCTGCGGGACAGAAACCTACGAGCAGTACTTC. The encoded protein is CASSPACGTETYEQYF.

This chain connects TRBV9 to TRBJ1-5; D ambiguous. This CDR3 region has 15 residues. Looked up from germline, CDR1 is SGDLS and CDR2 is YYNGEE. Trimming cost V 0 bases and J 3 bases, with 10 bases left between them. CDR3 sequence (DNA): TGTGCCAGCAGCGTAGGCGGTAGGGCCAATCAGCCCCAGCATTTT. Its translation is CASSVGGRANQPQHF.

The V and J genes are TRBV20-1 and TRBJ2-7, with 8 bases matching TRBD1. The CDR3 loop spans 14 amino acids. Germline CDR1 is DFQATT and CDR2 is SNEGSKA (reference sequence). J lost 3 bases, V lost 5 bases, and 9 bases had no gene match. CDR3 bases: TGCAGTGCTGGGGGAGACAGGGGAAACTACGAGCAGTACTTC. As protein: CSAGGDRGNYEQYF.

This clonotype was observed at least ten times. The genes are TRBV7-6 and TRBJ1-5; D gene uncertain. The germline V gene has CDR1 SGHVS and CDR2 FNYEAQ. Trimming left V 5 bases short and J 4 bases short, with 15 bases between. The CDR3 length is 15 residues. Here the CDR3 reads CASSLGSGSNQPQHF. The CDR3 DNA reads as TGTGCCAGCAGCCTCGGGTCCGGTAGTAATCAGCCCCAGCATTTT.

Of note for this clonotype: Its ends do not fully match the called genes, so a read error is possible. V usage is TRBV5-6 and J usage is TRBJ2-2; TRBD2 aligns across 9 bases. The V gene's germline CDR1 is SGHDT and CDR2 YYEEEE. The CDR3 is made up of 18 amino acids. The CDR3 region is CASSSDTKGLANTGGLFF. The CDR3, as DNA: TGTGCCAGCAGCTCCGATACAAAAGGACTAGCGAACACCGGGGGGCTGTTTTTT.

The chain has TRBV10-3 and TRBJ2-2; D is uncertain. Between the trimmed V and J ends, which lost 4 bases and 4 bases, there was a span of 16 bases. The length of the CDR3 is 16 residues. CDR1 ENHRY and CDR2 SYGVKD come from the germline V gene. The CDR3 loop reads CAISGMPTFSTGELFF. CDR3 coding DNA: TGTGCCATCAGTGGTATGCCCACGTTTAGCACCGGGGAGCTGTTTTTT.

This clonotype was found many times. The chain employs TRBV4-2 and TRBJ2-1; 11 bases align to TRBD2. V gave up 1 base and J gave up 4 bases; unmatched junction bases: 0. Germline loops: CDR1 LGHNA, CDR2 YNFKEQ. The CDR3 sequence is 15 residues long. CDR3 sequence reads: CASSQGLAGYNEQFF. CDR3 sequence (DNA): TGTGCCAGCAGCCAAGGACTAGCGGGGTACAATGAGCAGTTCTTC.

A few counts support this clonotype. This chain connects TRBV7-3 to TRBJ2-2, with 8 bases aligning to TRBD2. The CDR3 runs to 15 residues. Germline V gene data show CDR1 as SGHTA and CDR2 as FQGTGA. V gave up 5 bases and J gave up 1 base; unmatched junction bases: 3. CDR3 sequence (DNA): TGTGCCAGCAGCCCGAGCGGGGGGAACACCGGGGAGCTGTTTTTT. Amino acids: CASSPSGGNTGELFF.

The V and J genes are TRBV19 and TRBJ1-2, with 7 nucleotides matching TRBD1. The CDR3 extends over 14 amino acids. From germline, CDR1 is LNHDA and CDR2 SQIVND (reference sequence). With 5 bases clipped from V and 4 bases from J, the junction kept 7 bases outside the gene matches. The CDR3 DNA is TGTGCCAGTAGTGTGACAGGGAACGGCTATGGCTACACCTTC. Translated, it gives CASSVTGNGYGYTF.